The sequence of this TCR beta chain was determined in a study of blood T cell repertoires in COVID-19. Overall study: There were acute and convalescent COVID-19 samples, and they came from the United States, Italy and Spain.

Germline V gene data show CDR1 as SGHTS and CDR2 as YDEGEE. The CDR3 is 16 amino acids. V was trimmed by 7 bases and J by 4 bases, leaving 23 bases between them. The data were produced by immunoSEQ multiplex PCR, yet TCRdb's version contains in-frame clones alone and is incomplete. Of tens of thousands of clones in the sample, 90% were seen once. The clonotype was recovered from a man aged 55 to 70 with acute or convalescent COVID-19. The V call is TRBV5-8, the J call TRBJ2-5; D might be TRBD1 (6 bases). The sample taken for sequencing was peripheral blood. CDR3 DNA sequence: TGTGCCAGCCCTAACTGGCTACAGGGAATTGCAGAGACCCAGTACTTC. It yields the protein CASPNWLQGIAETQYF.